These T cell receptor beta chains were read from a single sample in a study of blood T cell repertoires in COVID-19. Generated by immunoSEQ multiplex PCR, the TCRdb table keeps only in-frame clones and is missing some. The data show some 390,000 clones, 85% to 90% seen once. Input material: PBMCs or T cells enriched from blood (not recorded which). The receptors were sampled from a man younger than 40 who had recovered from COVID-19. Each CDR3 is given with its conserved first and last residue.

CASSFEGWDIQYF TRBJ2-4 13 TRBV5-1
CAALEAFF TRBJ1-1 8 TRBV28
CASSTDRGSEKLFF TRBJ1-4 14 TRBV28
CAIRDGPGTYEQYF TRBJ2-7 14 TRBV10-3
CASSRRPGLAGGHNEQFF TRBJ2-1 18 TRBV19
CASSNGLALSGELFF TRBJ2-2 15 TRBV9
CASSLNREQYF TRBJ2-7 11 TRBV2
CASSTELNQPQHF TRBJ1-5 13 TRBV19
CASSLEQGAPLHF TRBJ1-6 13 TRBV14
CASSPAGGAYEQYF TRBJ2-7 14 TRBV28
CASSEPVWTEAFF TRBJ1-1 13 TRBV6-1
CASRDREGGELFF TRBJ2-2 13 TRBV19
CASSFGLAGRGEQYF TRBJ2-7 15 TRBV7-2
CANGQETLRSYEQYF TRBJ2-7 15 TRBV23-1
CASSNRGRIGDNEQFF TRBJ2-1 16 TRBV10-1
CASCGTDNSPLHF TRBJ1-6 13 TRBV6-6
CASSLTGTGVSGYTF TRBJ1-2 15 TRBV18
CASSQVGGQSYEQYF TRBJ2-7 15 TRBV14
CASSHRGGQHTEAFF TRBJ1-1 15 TRBV4-2
CASSLGVGAYEQYF TRBJ2-7 14 TRBV7-9
CASSRTGQGRADTQYF TRBJ2-3 16 TRBV4-1
CASSSQTSGIYNEQFF TRBJ2-1 16 TRBV7-3
CASSLGTDTEAFF TRBJ1-1 13 TRBV7-3
CAWSVLLRALGDEQYF TRBJ2-7 16 TRBV30
CASSGDRVSWTGELFF TRBJ2-2 16 TRBV6-1
CASSLVSGQVHGETQYF TRBJ2-5 17 TRBV7-2
CASSLGAVEAFF TRBJ1-1 12 TRBV11-2
CASSLGLASEQFF TRBJ2-1 13 TRBV12-3/TRBV12-4
CASSIVRQGASRHQETQYF TRBJ2-5 19 TRBV19
CASSDAGAGLTNEKLFF TRBJ1-4 17 TRBV2
CASSRFGELFF TRBJ2-2 11 TRBV27
CASSLVSGVNEKLFF TRBJ1-4 15 TRBV5-6
CASKRKSGSIPGELFF TRBJ2-2 16 TRBV3-1/TRBV3-2
CASSQGAGGMNTEAFF TRBJ1-1 16 TRBV4-1
CACSPTTSAPDEQFF TRBJ2-1 15 TRBV28
CSVELATDTQYF TRBJ2-3 12 TRBV29-1
CASSLAAGSGNTIYF TRBJ1-3 15 TRBV27
CASIPSGTGDEQFF TRBJ2-1 14 TRBV2
CASSRGQGFQPQHF TRBJ1-5 14 TRBV2
CAWSVSSGIRPFF TRBJ2-1 13 TRBV30
CASRSETGVLGYTF TRBJ1-2 14 TRBV5-5
CASRLAGGTYNEQFF TRBJ2-1 15 TRBV28
CASSQPLAGAYNEQFF TRBJ2-1 16 TRBV2
CATGTVEGNEKLFF TRBJ1-4 14 TRBV3-1/TRBV3-2
CASSLRAGGVTDTQYF TRBJ2-3 16 TRBV7-3
CASSLWGDNQPQHF TRBJ1-5 14 TRBV27
CASRRSSDTQYF TRBJ2-3 12 TRBV5-1
CASRTPGNSYEQYF TRBJ2-7 14 TRBV6-5
CASSIGPGTGGGTQYF TRBJ2-3 16 TRBV19
CASSLGGTTNTGELFF TRBJ2-2 16 TRBV5-1
CASSWTGRYQETQYF TRBJ2-5 15 TRBV5-1
CASGLIAGWADTQYF TRBJ2-3 15 TRBV12-5
CASSLRYQPQHF TRBJ1-5 12 TRBV28
CASSKGQLETQYF TRBJ2-5 13 TRBV11-3